This T cell receptor beta chain was found in a study of cytomegalovirus exposure and HLA in healthy donors. Per germline, CDR1 WSHSY and CDR2 SAAADI. The germline V and J ends were trimmed by 6 bases and 7 bases, with 16 bases remaining between them. The length of the CDR3 is 14 residues. PCR primers comprised 60 Vbeta and 13 Jbeta primers. Some clones are missing from TCRdb's copy, which holds only in-frame ones; the method was immunoSEQ multiplex PCR. The sample includes approximately 90,000 clones, 60% to 80% seen only once; the top ten take more than 13%. The sample taken for sequencing was PBMCs. The rearrangement joins TRBV10-2 to TRBJ1-5; possibly TRBD1 for D (5 bases). The clonotype originates from a woman in her fifties or sixties in good health and CMV-seropositive. The CDR3, as DNA: TGCGCCAGCAGGGGAGGGGCATTAGGCCAGCCCCAGCATTTT. Protein sequence: CASRGGALGQPQHF.